A selection of T cell receptor beta chains follows, all from one sample in a study of identical twins. TCRdb reanalysed the 5' RACE reads using MiXCR and keeps one entry per CDR3 protein. This repertoire shows 450,000 to 500,000 distinct CDR3 sequences, roughly 13% found once; its top ten account for 0.98%. The sample was also reused in another study, on yellow fever vaccine responses in identical twins.

Sequenced: CD4+ T cells sorted from blood. The receptor set was obtained from a young woman in good health. The CDR3 runs from the conserved cysteine through the conserved F or W. D genes are given only for firm matches. Only part of the rows carry a size: once, few, many, or a class if the clone is expanded.

V	D	length	J	size	DNA	CDR3
TRBV6-6	NA	12	TRBJ2-3	NA	TGTGCCAGCAGTTACTTGGTAGATACGCAGTATTTT	CASSYLVDTQYF
TRBV28	NA	11	TRBJ2-1	NA	TGTGCCAGCAGTAACGAGAATGAGCAGTTCTTC	CASSNENEQFF
TRBV6-1	TRBD2	15	TRBJ2-1	NA	TGTGCCAGCAGAGAACCGGGACTAGCCTACAATGAGCAGTTCTTC	CASREPGLAYNEQFF
TRBV2	NA	14	TRBJ2-1	NA	TGTGCCAGCAGTGAATCTAGGGGTGGGAATGAGCAGTTCTTC	CASSESRGGNEQFF
TRBV6-6	NA	13	TRBJ2-1	few	TGTGCCAGCAGTCCGAGCTTTGGCGATGAGCAGTTCTTC	CASSPSFGDEQFF
TRBV6-1	TRBD2	16	TRBJ2-2	NA	TGTGCCAGCAGACAAAGGACTAGCGGGAGAACCGGGGAGCTGTTTTTT	CASRQRTSGRTGELFF
TRBV4-2	NA	15	TRBJ2-3	NA	TGTGCCAGCAGCCAAGCGTCGGGACCGACAGATACGCAGTATTTT	CASSQASGPTDTQYF
TRBV7-6	TRBD1	13	TRBJ2-2	few	TGTGCACTCACAGGGGTTCGTACCGGGGAGCTGTTTTTT	CALTGVRTGELFF
TRBV11-2	TRBD1	17	TRBJ2-3	NA	TGTGCCAGCAGCGAGTGGGGACAGGTGACTAGCACAGATACGCAGTATTTT	CASSEWGQVTSTDTQYF
TRBV7-2	NA	16	TRBJ2-4	many	TGTGCCAGCAGCTTAGGGGGGGCGCTAGCCAAAAACATTCAGTACTTC	CASSLGGALAKNIQYF
TRBV5-1	TRBD1	14	TRBJ2-2	NA	TGCGCCAGCAGCTACGACAGGGGAGCCGGGGAGCTGTTTTTT	CASSYDRGAGELFF
TRBV4-1	NA	14	TRBJ2-2	NA	TGCGCCAGCAGCCAAGGAGAGGGCCTGGGGGAGCTGTTTTTT	CASSQGEGLGELFF
TRBV7-2	NA	12	TRBJ2-1	few	TGTGCCAGCAGCTTAAGCAGGAATGAGCAGTTCTTC	CASSLSRNEQFF
TRBV7-8	TRBD1	14	TRBJ1-5	many	TGTGCCAGCAGCCGAGACAGGGCAGATCAGCCCCAGCATTTT	CASSRDRADQPQHF
TRBV4-3	NA	14	TRBJ2-3	NA	TGCGCCAGCAGCCAAGATTCCCACACAGATACGCAGTATTTT	CASSQDSHTDTQYF
TRBV6-2/TRBV6-3	NA	13	TRBJ2-5	few	TGTGCCAGCACTCGAACAGGGACAGAGACCCAGTACTTC	CASTRTGTETQYF
TRBV10-3	NA	11	TRBJ2-2	many	TGTGCCATCAGAGCCACCGGGGAGCTGTTTTTT	CAIRATGELFF
TRBV24-1	NA	17	TRBJ2-4	few	TGTGCCACCAGTGAATTCCGGCTGTGGGGGGACGGGGACATTCAGTACTTC	CATSEFRLWGDGDIQYF
TRBV5-6	NA	13	TRBJ2-7	NA	TGTGCCAGCAGCTTGGGCGGGGGCAGCGAGCAGTACTTC	CASSLGGGSEQYF
TRBV6-2/TRBV6-3	TRBD1	14	TRBJ2-7	NA	TGTGCCAGCAATCCGCAGGGGGCATCCTACGAGCAGTACTTC	CASNPQGASYEQYF
TRBV6-1	TRBD1	14	TRBJ1-2	few	TGTGCCAGCAGGTCAGACAGGGCCTACTATGGCTACACCTTC	CASRSDRAYYGYTF
TRBV29-1	NA	12	TRBJ2-7	NA	TGCAGCGCTTGGATAGGGAACTCCGAGCAGTACTTC	CSAWIGNSEQYF
TRBV12-3/TRBV12-4	TRBD1	15	TRBJ2-5	many	TGTGCCAGCAGTACCGGACAGGCATACCAAGAGACCCAGTACTTC	CASSTGQAYQETQYF
TRBV6-1	NA	13	TRBJ2-3	NA	TGTGCCAGCAGTACGCTGCCCCAGGGTACGCAGTATTTT	CASSTLPQGTQYF
TRBV5-1	NA	15	TRBJ2-2	many	TGCGCCAGCAGCTTTACGGGGGCCTACACCGGGGAGCTGTTTTTT	CASSFTGAYTGELFF
TRBV6-2/TRBV6-3	TRBD1	18	TRBJ2-1	few	TGTGCCAGCAGTTACACCTTGGACAGGGTCAGAGTCTACAATGAGCAGTTCTTC	CASSYTLDRVRVYNEQFF
TRBV29-1	NA	12	TRBJ2-7	few	TGCAGCGTGGGGGTGGGGTCCTACGAGCAGTACTTC	CSVGVGSYEQYF
TRBV2	NA	12	TRBJ1-1	NA	TGTGCCAGCAGTGAGGAAACGGGTAAAGCTTTCTTT	CASSEETGKAFF
TRBV20-1	NA	13	TRBJ1-5	NA	TGCAGTGCTAGCTTCCGCGTAGGTCAGCCCCAGCATTTT	CSASFRVGQPQHF
TRBV7-9	TRBD2	14	TRBJ2-3	NA	TGTGTCAGCAGCTTCCGGACTAGCGAAGATACGCAGTATTTT	CVSSFRTSEDTQYF
TRBV21-1	NA	17	TRBJ2-3	few	TGTGCCAGCAGCAATCCCGGGACAGGTCCGACTACAGATACGCAGTATTTT	CASSNPGTGPTTDTQYF